These T cell receptor beta chains were read from a single sample in a study of CD8 T cells in ankylosing spondylitis. TCRdb re-called the 5' RACE reads with MiXCR, one entry per CDR3 protein. The sample lists approximately 220,000 distinct CDR3 sequences, about 26% seen once, with approximately 6.6% in the top ten. Sequencing was carried out using blood, either unsorted or a sorted T cell fraction (not recorded which). The receptor set was obtained from a male donor with ankylosing spondylitis or in good health (not recorded which). CDR3s include the opening cysteine and the closing phenylalanine or tryptophan. D genes are given only for firm matches. The size of a clone is reported for some rows only, either as once, few or many, or as a class for expanded clones.

j_call: TRBJ2-3
d_call: TRBD2
clone_size: .
v_call: TRBV7-2
cdr3_nt: TGTGCCAGCAGCTTAGGGACTAGCGGGAGATGGGGAGATACGCAGTATTTT
cdr3_aa: CASSLGTSGRWGDTQYF

j_call: TRBJ2-1
d_call: .
clone_size: many
v_call: TRBV6-2/TRBV6-3
cdr3_nt: TGTGCCAGCAGTTACCAAGCGGGTTCCTACAATGAGCAGTTCTTC
cdr3_aa: CASSYQAGSYNEQFF

j_call: TRBJ1-2
d_call: .
clone_size: many
v_call: TRBV15
cdr3_nt: TGTGCCACCAGCAGAGATAGGGGAAACTATGGCTACACCTTC
cdr3_aa: CATSRDRGNYGYTF

j_call: TRBJ1-1
d_call: .
clone_size: .
v_call: TRBV15
cdr3_nt: TGTGCCACCAGCAGAGGAGGGAATGAAGCGAACACTGAAGCTTTCTTT
cdr3_aa: CATSRGGNEANTEAFF

j_call: TRBJ2-1
d_call: .
clone_size: many
v_call: TRBV28
cdr3_nt: TGTGCCAGCAGTTTAATGAGGGGGACCTACAATGAGCAGTTCTTC
cdr3_aa: CASSLMRGTYNEQFF

j_call: TRBJ2-5
d_call: TRBD2
clone_size: few
v_call: TRBV29-1
cdr3_nt: TGCAGCGTGGGGGAGACTAGCGTGGGGACCCAGTACTTC
cdr3_aa: CSVGETSVGTQYF

j_call: TRBJ2-1
d_call: .
clone_size: many
v_call: TRBV5-1
cdr3_nt: TGCGCCAGCAGCTTGGGGGTGGCAGGGATCTATCATGAGCAGTTCTTC
cdr3_aa: CASSLGVAGIYHEQFF

j_call: TRBJ1-5
d_call: .
clone_size: .
v_call: TRBV20-1
cdr3_nt: TGCAGTGCTAGTAATAACCCGAGGAGCAATCAGCCCCAGCATTTT
cdr3_aa: CSASNNPRSNQPQHF

j_call: TRBJ2-7
d_call: .
clone_size: .
v_call: TRBV5-4
cdr3_nt: TGTGCCAGCAGCCCCCAGGCTAGCGAGACCTACGAGCAGTACTTC
cdr3_aa: CASSPQASETYEQYF

j_call: TRBJ2-7
d_call: .
clone_size: .
v_call: TRBV20-1
cdr3_nt: TGCAGTGCTAGAGGCGAGATCAGGCCCCTCGGGACCTACGAGCAGTACTTC
cdr3_aa: CSARGEIRPLGTYEQYF

j_call: TRBJ2-1
d_call: TRBD2
clone_size: many
v_call: TRBV5-5
cdr3_nt: TGTGCCAGCCGACCCGGGACTAGCTACGTCAATGAGCAGTTCTTC
cdr3_aa: CASRPGTSYVNEQFF

j_call: TRBJ1-5
d_call: .
clone_size: many
v_call: TRBV12-3/TRBV12-4
cdr3_nt: TGTGCCAGCAGTTCCCGGCCAGATCAGCCCCAGCATTTT
cdr3_aa: CASSSRPDQPQHF

j_call: TRBJ1-1
d_call: .
clone_size: .
v_call: TRBV6-6
cdr3_nt: TGTGCCAGCAGCCACCGGGCGAACACTGAAGCTTTCTTT
cdr3_aa: CASSHRANTEAFF

j_call: TRBJ2-2
d_call: .
clone_size: many
v_call: TRBV10-3
cdr3_nt: TGTGCCATCAGTGAATGGGGCACGGGCCCCGGGGAGCTGTTTTTT
cdr3_aa: CAISEWGTGPGELFF

j_call: TRBJ2-3
d_call: .
clone_size: .
v_call: TRBV20-1
cdr3_nt: TGCAGTGCTAGAGGCAGCCCCGGTACGCAGTATTTT
cdr3_aa: CSARGSPGTQYF

j_call: TRBJ1-4
d_call: TRBD1
clone_size: many
v_call: TRBV5-1
cdr3_nt: TGCGCCAGCAGCAAGGACAGGGGGCGCGGAGAAAAACTGTTTTTT
cdr3_aa: CASSKDRGRGEKLFF

j_call: TRBJ1-2
d_call: .
clone_size: .
v_call: TRBV6-6
cdr3_nt: TGTGCCAGCAGCAGGGACGGAGACTATGGCTACACCTTC
cdr3_aa: CASSRDGDYGYTF

j_call: TRBJ2-7
d_call: TRBD1
clone_size: .
v_call: TRBV29-1
cdr3_nt: TGCAGCGCCCAAACAGGGGATATACGCTACGAGCAGTACTTC
cdr3_aa: CSAQTGDIRYEQYF

j_call: TRBJ2-3
d_call: TRBD2
clone_size: few
v_call: TRBV10-3
cdr3_nt: TGTGCCATCAGTGGAACCGCGGGAGGCCGCACAGATACGCAGTATTTT
cdr3_aa: CAISGTAGGRTDTQYF

j_call: TRBJ1-1
d_call: .
clone_size: many
v_call: TRBV12-3/TRBV12-4
cdr3_nt: TGTGCCAGCAATTTGAAGGGGGGGAACACTGAAGCTTTCTTT
cdr3_aa: CASNLKGGNTEAFF

j_call: TRBJ2-3
d_call: .
clone_size: many
v_call: TRBV7-9
cdr3_nt: TGTGCCAGCAGCTTAACACGGGCCAGCACAGATACGCAGTATTTT
cdr3_aa: CASSLTRASTDTQYF

j_call: TRBJ2-5
d_call: TRBD2
clone_size: .
v_call: TRBV29-1
cdr3_nt: TGCAGCGTGGGGAAGGCGGGAGGGCGGGAGACCCAGTACTTC
cdr3_aa: CSVGKAGGRETQYF

j_call: TRBJ1-1
d_call: .
clone_size: few
v_call: TRBV7-2
cdr3_nt: TGTGCCAGCAGCTTAGCGTATGGGGGGCGGACTGAAGCTTTCTTT
cdr3_aa: CASSLAYGGRTEAFF

j_call: TRBJ2-2
d_call: .
clone_size: many
v_call: TRBV20-1
cdr3_nt: TGCAGTGCTAGAGATCGGTTAGCGAATTCCGGGGAGCTGTTTTTT
cdr3_aa: CSARDRLANSGELFF

j_call: TRBJ1-4
d_call: .
clone_size: many
v_call: TRBV29-1
cdr3_nt: TGCAGCGTTGAAGAATCAACAGGGACGAACGAAAAACTGTTTTTT
cdr3_aa: CSVEESTGTNEKLFF

j_call: TRBJ1-4
d_call: .
clone_size: many
v_call: TRBV20-1
cdr3_nt: TGCAGTGCTAGAGATCGGCAGCAAAATGAAAAACTGTTTTTT
cdr3_aa: CSARDRQQNEKLFF

j_call: TRBJ2-5
d_call: .
clone_size: .
v_call: TRBV10-3
cdr3_nt: TGTGCCATCAGTGACGTACAAGAGACCCAGTACTTC
cdr3_aa: CAISDVQETQYF

j_call: TRBJ1-2
d_call: .
clone_size: .
v_call: TRBV20-1
cdr3_nt: TGCAGTGCTAGAGATCAACGGTCGTATGGCTACACCTTC
cdr3_aa: CSARDQRSYGYTF

j_call: TRBJ2-5
d_call: .
clone_size: many
v_call: TRBV20-1
cdr3_nt: TGCAGTGCTTTAGCGTCCAGGGAGACCCAGTACTTC
cdr3_aa: CSALASRETQYF

j_call: TRBJ2-1
d_call: .
clone_size: .
v_call: TRBV4-3
cdr3_nt: TGCGCCAGCAGCCAAGGGACATCCGATGAGCAGTTCTTC
cdr3_aa: CASSQGTSDEQFF

j_call: TRBJ2-2
d_call: TRBD2
clone_size: many
v_call: TRBV9
cdr3_nt: TGTGCCAGCAGCGTAACGGGGGGAACGTCCGGGGAGCTGTTTTTT
cdr3_aa: CASSVTGGTSGELFF

j_call: TRBJ2-1
d_call: .
clone_size: .
v_call: TRBV20-1
cdr3_nt: TGCAGTGCTGCCCCGTCGGCCAGGAATGAGCAGTTCTTC
cdr3_aa: CSAAPSARNEQFF

j_call: TRBJ2-1
d_call: .
clone_size: many
v_call: TRBV20-1
cdr3_nt: TGCAGTGCTAGACCGGGCCAATACTACAATGAGCAGTTCTTC
cdr3_aa: CSARPGQYYNEQFF

j_call: TRBJ2-1
d_call: .
clone_size: many
v_call: TRBV12-3/TRBV12-4
cdr3_nt: TGTGCCAGCAGTCCCCGCAGGGGAGGCAATGAGCAGTTCTTC
cdr3_aa: CASSPRRGGNEQFF

j_call: TRBJ2-5
d_call: .
clone_size: many
v_call: TRBV29-1
cdr3_nt: TGCAGCGTTGAAAGGGGCCCCCAAGAGACCCAGTACTTC
cdr3_aa: CSVERGPQETQYF

j_call: TRBJ2-7
d_call: .
clone_size: many
v_call: TRBV20-1
cdr3_nt: TGCAGTGCCCTATTCTCCTACGAGCAGTACTTC
cdr3_aa: CSALFSYEQYF